The TCR beta chain described here comes from a study of blood T cell repertoires in COVID-19. Overall study context: T cells, B-cell-depleted T cells, or PBMCs supplied cDNA or gDNA.

Original analysis: From reference gene primer amplification, estimates of nucleated cell counts were derived. Using immunoSEQ multiplex PCR, the repertoire was profiled, and TCRdb retains in-frame clones only, with some absent. The V and J calls and clone size were taken over from that table, and D and trimming were inferred from the DNA. The sample records 100,000 to 150,000 clones, approximately 90% being singletons. Germline values: CDR1 KGHSH, CDR2 LQKENI. This CDR3 contains 15 residues. The J segment lost 1 base and the V segment lost 1 base, leaving 3 bases of the junction unmatched. The chain uses TRBV18 and TRBJ1-2, with TRBD1 matching 7 bases. This TCR came from a man aged 40-49 years with acute or convalescent COVID-19. Sequenced: peripheral blood. CDR3 residues: CASSPRTGDNYGYTF. The CDR3, as DNA: TGTGCCAGCTCACCACGGACAGGAGATAACTATGGCTACACCTTC. Complete variable domain (other parts from reference TRBV18 and TRBJ1-2): NAGVMQNPRHLVRRRGQEARLRCSPMKGHSHVYWYRQLPEEGLKFMVYLQKENIIDESGMPKERFSAEFPKEGPSILRIQQVVRGDSAAYFCASSPRTGDNYGYTFGSGTRLTVV.